Listed here are 21 T cell receptor beta chains from one sample, sequenced in a study of kidney transplant recipient with SARS-CoV-2 infection. TCRdb ran MiXCR on the reads and lists one entry per CDR3 protein. The sample consists of under 300,000 distinct CDR3 sequences, roughly 26% of them appearing once. Material: a blood sample, obtained at baseline and between days 110 and 120 from a kidney transplant recipient. The source is a male patient between 25 and 40 years old who had COVID-19 and was a kidney transplant recipient. Some T cells may have come from the graft donor.

This clonotype was counted a few times. V gene TRBV21-1 combines with J gene TRBJ2-2; TRBD2 reflects the table's D call only, with no check against the DNA. TRBV21-1 has pseudogene status. This CDR3 spans 13 amino acids. CDR3 nucleotides: TGTGCCAGCAGCAAATCTGGCCCAACGGGGCTGTTTTTT. This sequence encodes CASSKSGPTGLFF.

On this clonotype: A much more abundant neighbour one base away suggests this may be a read error. The chain recombines TRBV6-6 with TRBJ1-5; D remains unclear. This CDR3 contains 14 residues. The germline gives CDR1 MNHNY, CDR2 SVGAGI (reference sequence). The germline V and J ends were trimmed by 5 bases and 5 bases, with 13 bases remaining between them. As DNA, the CDR3 is TGTGCCAGCAGTCCGGACGGGGAAGATCAGCCCCAGCATTTT. This translates into CASSPDGEDQPQHF.

The chain joins TRBV5-8 to TRBJ1-2; D is uncertain. Germline CDR1 reads SGHTS; CDR2 reads YDEGEE. V was clipped by 7 bases and J by 4 bases, with 23 bases between them. The CDR3 has 16 amino acids. The CDR3 bases are TGTGCCAGCGGGCGTGTTCATCCACGAAAGACCTATGGCTACACCTTC. Translated: CASGRVHPRKTYGYTF. The full variable domain, its missing parts supplied by reference TRBV5-8 and TRBJ1-2, is EAGVTQSPTHLIKTRGQQATLRCSPISGHTSVYWYQQALGLGLQFLLWYDEGEERNRGNFPPRFSGRQFPNYSSELNVNALELEDSALYLCASGRVHPRKTYGYTFGSGTRLTVV.

Remarks on this clonotype: This is likely a read error, given that the CDR3 carries no conserved phenylalanine or tryptophan at its end. CDR3 in DNA: TGTGCCAGTAGTATCCGCGGACCGGGCACTGAGGCTTTCTCT. This sequence encodes CASSIRGPGTEAFS. The chain combines TRBV19 with TRBJ1-1; no reliable D call. The CDR3 runs 14 residues. Germline loops: CDR1 LNHDA, CDR2 SQIVND (reference sequence).

This clonotype was counted at least ten times. The chain carries TRBV3-1 and TRBJ1-2, with D uncertain. The germline V gene encodes CDR1 LGHDT and CDR2 YNNKEL (reference sequence). V lost 4 bases and J lost 4, with 22 bases in between. This CDR3 has 17 amino acids. The CDR3 sequence: CASSLPCTLRKTYGYTF. CDR3 sequence (DNA): TGTGCCAGCAGCCTACCATGCACCCTTCGAAAGACCTATGGCTACACCTTC.

Of note for this clonotype: Just one base apart from a much larger clone, this may be a read error. The chain joins TRBV6-8 to TRBJ2-1; a possible D gene is TRBD2 (7 bases). CDR3 length: 15 residues. V was shortened by 2 bases and J by 10 bases, with 18 bases between the two germline ends. Germline values: CDR1 MNHGY, CDR2 SAAAGT. In DNA form, the CDR3 reads TGTGCCAGCAGTTACCCTGCGCTCGGGGGGACAGAGCAGTTCTTC. Its protein product is CASSYPALGGTEQFF.

As for this clonotype: This may be a read error: a much more frequent sequence differs by one nucleotide. The gene calls are TRBV10-1 and TRBJ1-2; D ambiguous. The CDR3 is made up of 17 amino acids. Trimming pared 5 bases from V and 4 bases from J, leaving 23 bases between. CDR1 and CDR2 from the germline V gene are WNHNN and SYGVQD (reference sequence). The CDR3 DNA sequence: TGCGCCAGCAGTTGGTCGGGAAGATCGCGAAAGACCTATGGCTACACCTTC. This codes for CASSWSGRSRKTYGYTF.

This clonotype was counted at least ten times. The chain is built from TRBV6-6 and TRBJ2-7; 8 bases align to TRBD2. The J segment lost 3 bases and the V segment lost 7 bases, leaving 8 bases of the junction unmatched. The CDR3 loop spans 14 amino acids. Germline values: CDR1 MNHNY, CDR2 SVGAGI (reference sequence). CDR3 region: CASTSGGAIYEQYV. The CDR3 bases are TGTGCCAGCACATCGGGGGGGGCGATCTACGAGCAGTACGTC.

This clonotype was found many times. This sequence joins TRBV7-9 and TRBJ2-7; 7 nucleotides match TRBD2. Germline CDR1 SEHNR, CDR2 FQNEAQ (reference sequence). The CDR3 covers 14 residues. With 5 bases clipped from V and 4 bases from J, the junction kept 8 bases outside the gene matches. The CDR3 DNA reads as TGTGCCAGCAGCCTAACAGCGGGAATGTACGAGCAGTACTTC. The encoded protein is CASSLTAGMYEQYF.

This clonotype was observed at least ten times. The rearrangement uses TRBV3-1 and TRBJ1-2; D might be TRBD1 (6 bases). V shed 8 bases and J shed 0 bases, with 16 bases lying between them. Germline V gene sequence: CDR1 LGHDT, CDR2 YNNKEL (reference sequence). The CDR3 has 15 amino acids. CDR3 sequence: CASSTGSTSNYGYTF. In nucleotides, the CDR3 is TGTGCCAGCTCGACAGGTTCTACTTCTAACTATGGCTACACCTTC.

This clonotype showed up many times. The chain combines TRBV6-4 with TRBJ2-1; D may be TRBD1 (5 bases). This CDR3 has 13 residues. Trimming pared 3 bases from V and 2 bases from J, leaving 5 bases between. Germline values: CDR1 MRHNA, CDR2 SNTAGT. The CDR3 DNA reads TGTGCCAGCAGTGAGGACACCTACAATGAGCAGTTCTTC. It encodes CASSEDTYNEQFF.

As to this clonotype: This could be a read error, since a much larger clone is one nucleotide away. V gene TRBV7-2 combines with J gene TRBJ1-2; no definite D call. Germline V gene data show CDR1 as SGHTA and CDR2 as FQGNSA. V gave up 3 bases and J gave up 4 bases, with 21 bases separating them. This CDR3 comprises 17 residues. The CDR3 sequence: CASSLPCRDGKAYGYTF. In nucleotides, the CDR3 is TGTGCCAGCAGCTTGCCATGCAGAGACGGAAAGGCCTATGGCTACACCTTC.

This clonotype appeared many times. The V call is TRBV5-1, the J call TRBJ1-1, with a possible D match to TRBD1 (5 bases). V was trimmed by 0 bases and J by 6 bases, leaving 15 bases between them. Germline CDR1 SGHRS, CDR2 YFSETQ. The CDR3 runs 15 residues. CDR3: CASSLEGSGWAEAFF. CDR3 DNA: TGCGCCAGCAGCTTGGAGGGGTCGGGGTGGGCTGAAGCTTTCTTT.

This clonotype was detected many times. The CDR3 DNA reads as TGTGCCAGCAGTGAACAGGGGCATAACTATGGCTACACCTTC. This encodes CASSEQGHNYGYTF. The chain combines TRBV2 with TRBJ1-2, with D maybe TRBD1 (6 bases). This CDR3 is 14 amino acids long. Per the germline V gene, CDR1 is SNHLY and CDR2 is FYNNEI. Between the trimmed V and J ends, which lost 2 bases and 1 base, there was a span of 8 bases. The full variable domain, with the rest looked up from reference TRBV2 and TRBJ1-2, is EPEVTQTPSHQVTQMGQEVILRCVPISNHLYFYWYRQILGQKVEFLVSFYNNEISEKSEIFDDQFSVERPDGSNFTLKIRSTKLEDSAMYFCASSEQGHNYGYTFGSGTRLTVV.

The genes are TRBV9 and TRBJ2-5; either TRBD1 or TRBD2 may supply D (5 bases each). This CDR3 region has 15 residues. From germline, CDR1 is SGDLS and CDR2 YYNGEE. V was trimmed by 0 bases and J by 3 bases, leaving 12 bases between them. Written as DNA, the CDR3 is TGTGCCAGCAGCGTAGCCGGGGCTAGTGAAGAGACCCAGTACTTC. This gives the protein CASSVAGASEETQYF. Drawing the rest from reference TRBV9 and TRBJ2-5, the complete variable domain is DSGVTQTPKHLITATGQRVTLRCSPRSGDLSVYWYQQSLDQGLQFLIQYYNGEERAKGNILERFSAQQFPDLHSELNLSSLELGDSALYFCASSVAGASEETQYFGPGTRLLVL.

This clonotype was observed a few times. The chain joins TRBV5-1 to TRBJ2-3, with unresolved D. The CDR3 covers 16 residues. Per the germline V gene, CDR1 is SGHRS and CDR2 is YFSETQ. V was trimmed by 5 bases and J by 1 base, leaving 17 bases between them. The CDR3 DNA reads as TGCGCCAGCAGTTTAACAGTCCTCACCGGCACAGATACGCAGTATTTT. Translation gives CASSLTVLTGTDTQYF.

Turning to this clonotype: A much larger clone lies one base from this, so it may be a read error. This sequence joins TRBV28 and TRBJ2-3; D gene uncertain. The germline V gene encodes CDR1 MDHEN and CDR2 SYDVKM. The CDR3 has 15 amino acids. CDR3 in amino acids: CVSSLSWNVADTQYF. The CDR3 bases are TGTGTCAGCAGTTTATCGTGGAATGTCGCAGATACGCAGTATTTT.

Turning to this clonotype: This may be a read error, as it is one base from a much larger clone. The chain joins TRBV15 to TRBJ2-1, with 10 bases matching TRBD2. The length of the CDR3 is 15 residues. Germline V gives CDR1 LNHNV, CDR2 YYDKDF (reference sequence). CDR3 loop: CATNREREGYNEQFF. The CDR3 DNA reads as TGTGCCACCAACAGAGAGCGGGAGGGCTACAATGAGCAGTTCTTC.

Notes on this clonotype: This may arise from a read error, as a much more abundant clone is one base away. This chain uses TRBV10-3 with TRBJ2-7; 8 positions match TRBD1. V shed 8 bases and J 2 bases; nucleotides not matched to a gene: 11. The CDR3 covers 15 residues. CDR1 is ENHRY, CDR2 SYGVKD, per germline. Here the CDR3 reads CAIALGQGPAYEQYF. CDR3 coding DNA: TGTGCCATCGCCCTCGGACAGGGACCAGCCTACGAGCAGTACTTC.

This clonotype has at least ten counts. V and J are TRBV20-1 and TRBJ1-6; D perhaps matches TRBD1 (5 bases). This CDR3 comprises 17 residues. Germline V lookup: CDR1 DFQATT, CDR2 SNEGSKA (reference sequence). Between the trimmed V and J ends, which lost 6 bases and 0 bases, there was a span of 18 bases. CDR3 sequence reads: CSAPGSYLSSYNSPLHF. The CDR3 DNA follows: TGCAGTGCGCCAGGGTCTTATTTAAGCTCCTATAATTCACCCCTCCACTTT.

This clonotype appeared a single time. Since a much larger clone is just one base distant, this may be a read error. The chain joins TRBV9 to TRBJ2-4; no reliable D call. The end of the DNA aligns better with TRBJ2-7, so the J call may be wrong. The CDR3 extends over 13 amino acids. Germline V gene lookup returns CDR1 SGDLS and CDR2 YYNGEE. Here the CDR3 DNA reads TGTGCCAGCGGTGATCCGGAATCCCACGAGCAGTACTTC. Its protein product is CASGDPESHEQYF.